The rows below give T cell receptor beta chains drawn from one sample of a study of blood T cell repertoires in COVID-19. The assay was immunoSEQ multiplex PCR, and TCRdb's table has in-frame clones only and misses some. The sample has fewer than 250,000 clones, nearly 90% seen once. The sequenced sample consisted of peripheral blood. These receptors originate from a woman in her thirties or forties who had recovered from COVID-19. The CDR3 runs from the conserved cysteine through the conserved F or W. D genes are given only for firm matches. A row's size may be missing; if present it is once, few, many or a size class.

TRBD1,TRBV19,TRBJ1-2,once,TGTGCCAGTAGCCCCCCCTCGGGACAGGGCCACTATGGCTACACCTTC,CASSPPSGQGHYGYTF
-,TRBV7-2,TRBJ2-1,-,TGTGCCAGCAGCACCCGGGGGACTCGTTTCGGCCTCCCCAATGAGCAGTTCTTC,CASSTRGTRFGLPNEQFF
-,TRBV5-4,TRBJ1-1,-,TGTGCCAGCAGCTTGCAGGGGAACACTGAAGCTTTCTTT,CASSLQGNTEAFF
TRBD1,TRBV25-1,TRBJ2-3,-,TGTGCCAGCAGCTACAGGACAGGGATCTCGGGTACGCAGTATTTT,CASSYRTGISGTQYF
-,TRBV7-6,TRBJ2-3,-,TGTGCCAGCAGCTTAGGAAGTAAGCACTGGTCGACAGATACGCAGTATTTT,CASSLGSKHWSTDTQYF
TRBD1,TRBV30,TRBJ1-5,-,TGTGCCTGGAGCCCTACCATTTACAGGGGGGGCGAGAATCAGCCCCAGCATTTT,CAWSPTIYRGGENQPQHF
-,TRBV29-1,TRBJ1-1,-,TGCAGCGTTGATCGGGGGGGGAGGACTGAAGCTTTCTTT,CSVDRGGRTEAFF
-,TRBV7-9,TRBJ1-4,-,TGTGCCAGCAGCTTAGCGGGGGCATCGGATGAAAAACTGTTTTTT,CASSLAGASDEKLFF
-,TRBV6-1,TRBJ1-5,-,TGTGCCAGCAGTGAAGTGGGAGGTAGTAGCAATCAGCCCCAGCATTTT,CASSEVGGSSNQPQHF
-,TRBV18,TRBJ2-1,-,TGTGCCAGCTCACCACGAGGGAGCTCCTACAATGAGCAGTTCTTC,CASSPRGSSYNEQFF
-,TRBV12-5,TRBJ2-1,-,TGTGCTAGTGCTAGCGATGAGCAGTTCTTC,CASASDEQFF
TRBD1,TRBV5-6,TRBJ1-5,many,TGTGCCAGCAGCTGGGGACAGAGGTTTAATCAGCCCCAGCATTTT,CASSWGQRFNQPQHF
TRBD2,TRBV9,TRBJ2-1,-,TGTGCCAGCACGGCTGCGGGAGGTAGGAATGAGCAGTTCTTC,CASTAAGGRNEQFF
TRBD1,TRBV11-3,TRBJ2-7,-,TGTGCCAGCAGCCCATCCGGGACAGCCAAACCCTACGAGCAGTACTTC,CASSPSGTAKPYEQYF
-,TRBV27,TRBJ2-7,-,TGTGCCAGCAGTTTGCGCAGGGACTCCTACGAGCAGTACTTC,CASSLRRDSYEQYF
TRBD2,TRBV28,TRBJ2-1,few,TGTGCCAGCAGTTCCCTAGCGGGAGGGTTCTACAATGAGCAGTTCTTC,CASSSLAGGFYNEQFF
-,TRBV30,TRBJ1-6,-,TGTGCCTGGAGTCCCGGGGGAGGTGGTTCACCCCTCCACTTT,CAWSPGGGGSPLHF
-,TRBV18,TRBJ2-3,-,TGTGCCAGCTCACCAAAGAGCCCAGATACGCAGTATTTT,CASSPKSPDTQYF
TRBD2,TRBV4-1,TRBJ2-7,-,TGCGCCAGCAGCCAAGAAAGGAGAGCGGGACCCGGCTACGAGCAGTACTTC,CASSQERRAGPGYEQYF
TRBD2,TRBV15,TRBJ2-1,-,TGTGCCACCAGCAGAGTAGGAGGCGGGAGAGCCTACAATGAGCAGTTCTTC,CATSRVGGGRAYNEQFF
-,TRBV19,TRBJ2-1,-,TGTGCCAGTAGTATCTGGACTACCAAAAACAATGAGCAGTTCTTC,CASSIWTTKNNEQFF
TRBD2,TRBV7-9,TRBJ2-2,-,TGTGCCAGCAGCTTAGCGGGAGGGCTGCGAGTCGGGGAGCTGTTTTTT,CASSLAGGLRVGELFF
-,TRBV28,TRBJ1-5,-,TGTGCCAGCAGTTCATCAGGGGTGAGCAATCAGCCCCAGCATTTT,CASSSSGVSNQPQHF
TRBD2,TRBV3-1/TRBV3-2,TRBJ2-2,-,TGTGCCAGCAGCCCGGTAGCGGGAGGGACCGGGGAGCTGTTTTTT,CASSPVAGGTGELFF
TRBD2,TRBV11-3,TRBJ2-1,once,TGTGCCAGCAGCCGGGGGGGGACTAGCGGGAGTAATGAGCAGTTCTTC,CASSRGGTSGSNEQFF
-,TRBV7-6,TRBJ1-4,-,TGTGCCAGCAGCTCAGGGGTACAGTATATTGAAAAACTGTTTTTT,CASSSGVQYIEKLFF